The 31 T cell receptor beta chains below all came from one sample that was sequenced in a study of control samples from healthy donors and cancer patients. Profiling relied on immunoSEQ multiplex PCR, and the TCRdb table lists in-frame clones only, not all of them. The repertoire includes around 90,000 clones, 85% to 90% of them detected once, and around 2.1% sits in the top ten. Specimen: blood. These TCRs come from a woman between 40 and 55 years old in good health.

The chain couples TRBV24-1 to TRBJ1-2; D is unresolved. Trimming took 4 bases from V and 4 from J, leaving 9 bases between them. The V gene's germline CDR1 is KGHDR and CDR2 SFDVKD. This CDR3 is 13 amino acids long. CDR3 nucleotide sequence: TGTGCCACCAGTGAAGGAGCGGGCTATGGCTACACCTTC. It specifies CATSEGAGYGYTF.

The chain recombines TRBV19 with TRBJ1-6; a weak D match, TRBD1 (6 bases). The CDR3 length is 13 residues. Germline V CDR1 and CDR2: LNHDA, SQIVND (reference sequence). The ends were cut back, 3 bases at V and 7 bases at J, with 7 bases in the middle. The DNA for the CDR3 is TGTGCCAGTAGTATCCAGGGGAATTCACCCCTCCACTTT. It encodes CASSIQGNSPLHF.

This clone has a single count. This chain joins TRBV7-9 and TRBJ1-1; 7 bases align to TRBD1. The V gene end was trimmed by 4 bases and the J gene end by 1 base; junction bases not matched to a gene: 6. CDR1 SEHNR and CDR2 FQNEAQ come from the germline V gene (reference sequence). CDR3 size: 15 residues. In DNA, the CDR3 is TGTGCCAGCAGCTCACAGGGGTTCAGGAACACTGAAGCTTTCTTT. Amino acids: CASSSQGFRNTEAFF.

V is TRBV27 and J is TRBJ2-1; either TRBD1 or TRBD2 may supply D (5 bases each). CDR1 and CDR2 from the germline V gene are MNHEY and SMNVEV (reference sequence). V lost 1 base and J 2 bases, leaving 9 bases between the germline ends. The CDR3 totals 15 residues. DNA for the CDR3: TGTGCCAGCAGTTTATACGGGGCCCCCTACAATGAGCAGTTCTTC. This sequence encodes CASSLYGAPYNEQFF.

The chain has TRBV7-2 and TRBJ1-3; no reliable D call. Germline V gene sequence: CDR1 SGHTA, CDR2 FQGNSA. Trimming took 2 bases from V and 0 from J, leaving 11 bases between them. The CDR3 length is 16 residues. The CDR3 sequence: CASSLQAASSGNTIYF. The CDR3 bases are TGTGCCAGCAGCTTACAGGCCGCTTCCTCTGGAAACACCATATATTTT.

The CDR3 region is CASSLAGWDTGELFF. Written as DNA, the CDR3 is TGTGCCAGCAGCTTGGCAGGGTGGGACACCGGGGAGCTGTTTTTT. V and J are TRBV5-5 and TRBJ2-2; TRBD1 is a possible D gene (5 bases). Trimming shortened V by 0 bases and J by 3 bases, and 9 bases separated the two germline ends. There are 15 residues in the CDR3. CDR1 is SGHKS and CDR2 is YYEKEE in the germline V gene (reference sequence).

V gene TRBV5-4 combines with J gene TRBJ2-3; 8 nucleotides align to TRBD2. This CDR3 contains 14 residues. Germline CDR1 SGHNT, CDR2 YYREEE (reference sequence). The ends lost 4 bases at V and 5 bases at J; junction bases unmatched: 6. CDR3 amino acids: CASSRAGGVDTQYF. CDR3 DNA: TGTGCCAGCAGCCGCGCCGGGGGGGTAGATACGCAGTATTTT.

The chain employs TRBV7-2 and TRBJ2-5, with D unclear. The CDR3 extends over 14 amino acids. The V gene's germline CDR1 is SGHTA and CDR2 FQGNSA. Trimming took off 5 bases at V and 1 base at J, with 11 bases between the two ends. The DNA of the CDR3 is TGTGCCAGCAGCCCAAATGGGTTCCAAGAGACCCAGTACTTC. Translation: CASSPNGFQETQYF.

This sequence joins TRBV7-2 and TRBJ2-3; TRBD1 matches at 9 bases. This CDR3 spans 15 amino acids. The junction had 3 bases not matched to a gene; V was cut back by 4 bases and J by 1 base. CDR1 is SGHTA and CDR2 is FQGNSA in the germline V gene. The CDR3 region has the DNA TGTGCCAGCAGCTACCGGGACAGGGGCACAGATACGCAGTATTTT. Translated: CASSYRDRGTDTQYF.

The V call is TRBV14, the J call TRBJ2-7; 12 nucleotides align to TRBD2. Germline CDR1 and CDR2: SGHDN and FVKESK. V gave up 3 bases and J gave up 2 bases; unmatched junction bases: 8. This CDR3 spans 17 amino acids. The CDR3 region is CASSHVTSGGSPYEQYF. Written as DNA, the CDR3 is TGTGCCAGCAGCCACGTGACTAGCGGGGGTTCCCCCTACGAGCAGTACTTC.

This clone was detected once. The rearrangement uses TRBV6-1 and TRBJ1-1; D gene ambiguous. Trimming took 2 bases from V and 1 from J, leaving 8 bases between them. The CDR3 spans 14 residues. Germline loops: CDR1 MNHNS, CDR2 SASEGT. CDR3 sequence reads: CASSERGGNTEAFF. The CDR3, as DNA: TGTGCCAGCAGTGAAAGAGGCGGGAACACTGAAGCTTTCTTT.

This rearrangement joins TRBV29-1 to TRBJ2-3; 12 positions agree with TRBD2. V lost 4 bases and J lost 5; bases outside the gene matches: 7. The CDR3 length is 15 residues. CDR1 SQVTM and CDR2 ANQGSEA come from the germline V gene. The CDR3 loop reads CSVGLTSGGGDTQYF. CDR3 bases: TGCAGCGTTGGTTTGACTAGCGGGGGAGGAGATACGCAGTATTTT.

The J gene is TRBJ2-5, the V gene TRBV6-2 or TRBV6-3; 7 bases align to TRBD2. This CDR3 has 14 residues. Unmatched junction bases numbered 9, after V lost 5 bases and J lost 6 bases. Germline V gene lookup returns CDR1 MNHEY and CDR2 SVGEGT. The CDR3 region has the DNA TGTGCCAGCAGTCTAAGACGGGGGGTTCAGACCCAGTACTTC. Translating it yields CASSLRRGVQTQYF.

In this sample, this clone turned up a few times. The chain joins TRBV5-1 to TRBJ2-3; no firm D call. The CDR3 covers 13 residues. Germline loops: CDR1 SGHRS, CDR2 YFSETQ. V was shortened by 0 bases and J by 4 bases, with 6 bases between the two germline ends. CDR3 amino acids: CASSLGQADTQYF. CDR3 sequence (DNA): TGCGCCAGCAGCTTGGGACAAGCAGATACGCAGTATTTT.

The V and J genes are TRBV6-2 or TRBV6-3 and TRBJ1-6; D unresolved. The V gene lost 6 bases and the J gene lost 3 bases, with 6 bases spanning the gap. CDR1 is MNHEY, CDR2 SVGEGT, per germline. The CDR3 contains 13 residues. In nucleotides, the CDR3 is TGTGCCAGCAGCCTCGACTATAATTCACCCCTCCACTTT. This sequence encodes CASSLDYNSPLHF.

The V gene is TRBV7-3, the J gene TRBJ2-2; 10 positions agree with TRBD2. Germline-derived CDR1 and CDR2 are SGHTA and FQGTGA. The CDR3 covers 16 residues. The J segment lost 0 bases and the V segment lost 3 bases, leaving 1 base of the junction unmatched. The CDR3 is CASSFSGGTNTGELFF. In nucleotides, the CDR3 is TGTGCCAGCAGCTTTAGCGGGGGGACGAACACCGGGGAGCTGTTTTTT.

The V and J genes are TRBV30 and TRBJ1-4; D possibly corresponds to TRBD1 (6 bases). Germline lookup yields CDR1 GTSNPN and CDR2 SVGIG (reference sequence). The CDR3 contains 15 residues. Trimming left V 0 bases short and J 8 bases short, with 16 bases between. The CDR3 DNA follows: TGTGCCTGGAGTGTAGCAGGTCAGAGGGGGGAAAAACTGTTTTTT. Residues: CAWSVAGQRGEKLFF.

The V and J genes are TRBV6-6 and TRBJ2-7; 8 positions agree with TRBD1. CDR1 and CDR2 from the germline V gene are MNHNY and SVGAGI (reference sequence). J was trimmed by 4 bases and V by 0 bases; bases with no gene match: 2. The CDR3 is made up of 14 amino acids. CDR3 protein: CASSYSQGAYEQYF. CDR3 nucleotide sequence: TGTGCCAGCAGTTACTCCCAGGGGGCGTACGAGCAGTACTTC.

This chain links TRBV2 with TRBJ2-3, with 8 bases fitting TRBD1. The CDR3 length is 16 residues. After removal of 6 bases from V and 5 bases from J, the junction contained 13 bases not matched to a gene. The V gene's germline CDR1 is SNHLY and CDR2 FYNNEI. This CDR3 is CASRLDRGVFEDTQYF. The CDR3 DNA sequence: TGTGCCAGCAGACTAGACAGGGGAGTTTTTGAAGATACGCAGTATTTT.

This CDR3 reads CASSPGGGYTYGYTF. The CDR3 DNA sequence: TGTGCCAGTAGCCCTGGGGGAGGGTACACCTATGGCTACACCTTC. This chain connects TRBV19 to TRBJ1-2; D is possibly TRBD1 (5 bases). The germline CDR1 and CDR2 sequences are LNHDA and SQIVND (reference sequence). The CDR3 extends over 15 amino acids. Deletions cut 6 bases from V and 4 bases from J, with 18 bases between.

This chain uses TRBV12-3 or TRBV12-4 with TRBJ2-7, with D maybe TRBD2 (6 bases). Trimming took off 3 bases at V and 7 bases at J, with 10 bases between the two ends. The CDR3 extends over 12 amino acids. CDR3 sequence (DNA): TGTGCCAGCAGTTTGCCAGGGAGGGAGCAGTACTTC. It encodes CASSLPGREQYF.

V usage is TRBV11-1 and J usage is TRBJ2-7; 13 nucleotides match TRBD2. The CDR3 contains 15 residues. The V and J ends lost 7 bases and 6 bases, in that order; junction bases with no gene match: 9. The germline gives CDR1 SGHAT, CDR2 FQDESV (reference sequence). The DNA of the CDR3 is TGTGCCAGCACCGCCGGGACTAGCGGGGAGGGCGAGCAGTACTTC. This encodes CASTAGTSGEGEQYF.

CDR3 amino acids: CASAKSGTNTEAFF. Here the CDR3 DNA reads TGTGCTAGTGCCAAATCCGGGACCAACACTGAAGCTTTCTTT. V and J are TRBV12-5 and TRBJ1-1; tentatively, D is TRBD1 (5 bases). The CDR3 is made up of 14 amino acids. Germline assignment: CDR1 LGHNT and CDR2 FRNRAP. V was cut by 7 bases and J by 2 bases, with 14 bases left in between. Full variable domain (outside the CDR3, taken from reference TRBV12-5 and TRBJ1-1): DARVTQTPRHKVTEMGQEVTMRCQPILGHNTVFWYRQTMMQGLELLAYFRNRAPLDDSGMPKDRFSAEMPDATLATLKIQPSEPRDSAVYFCASAKSGTNTEAFFGQGTRLTVV.

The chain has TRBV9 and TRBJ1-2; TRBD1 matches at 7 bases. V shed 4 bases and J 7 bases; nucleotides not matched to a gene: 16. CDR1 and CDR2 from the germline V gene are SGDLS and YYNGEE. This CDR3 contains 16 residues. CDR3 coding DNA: TGTGCCAGCAGCAACACAATTGACAGGGCGGGCGGTGGCTACACCTTC. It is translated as CASSNTIDRAGGGYTF.

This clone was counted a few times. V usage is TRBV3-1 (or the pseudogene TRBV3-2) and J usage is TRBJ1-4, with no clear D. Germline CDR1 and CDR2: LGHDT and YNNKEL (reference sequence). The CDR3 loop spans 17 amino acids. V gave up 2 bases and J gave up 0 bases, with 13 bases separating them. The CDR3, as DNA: TGTGCCAGCAGCCAAAGTGGTATGACTGCAACTAATGAAAAACTGTTTTTT. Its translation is CASSQSGMTATNEKLFF.

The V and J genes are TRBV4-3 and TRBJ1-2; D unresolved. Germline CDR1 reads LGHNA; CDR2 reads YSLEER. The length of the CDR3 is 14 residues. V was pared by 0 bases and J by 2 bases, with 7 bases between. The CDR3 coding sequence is TGCGCCAGCAGCCAAGATTTGGGGAACTATGGCTACACCTTC. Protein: CASSQDLGNYGYTF.

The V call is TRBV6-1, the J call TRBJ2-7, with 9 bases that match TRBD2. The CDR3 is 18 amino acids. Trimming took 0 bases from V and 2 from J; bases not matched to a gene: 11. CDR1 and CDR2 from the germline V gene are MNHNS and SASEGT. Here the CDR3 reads CASSEALGGGAMTYEQYF. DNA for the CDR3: TGTGCCAGCAGTGAAGCGCTTGGCGGGGGGGCGATGACCTACGAGCAGTACTTC.

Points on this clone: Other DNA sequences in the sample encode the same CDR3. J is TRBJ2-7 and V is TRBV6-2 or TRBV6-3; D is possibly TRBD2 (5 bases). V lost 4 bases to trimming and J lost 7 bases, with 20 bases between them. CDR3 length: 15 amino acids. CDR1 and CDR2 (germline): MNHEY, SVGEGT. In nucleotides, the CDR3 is TGTGCCAGCAGTTCATCGCCAGCGGTCTACTATGAGCAGTACTTC. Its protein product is CASSSSPAVYYEQYF.

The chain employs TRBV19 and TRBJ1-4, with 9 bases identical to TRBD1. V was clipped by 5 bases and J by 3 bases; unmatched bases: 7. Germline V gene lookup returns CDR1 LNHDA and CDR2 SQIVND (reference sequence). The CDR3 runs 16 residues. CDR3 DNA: TGTGCCAGTAGTCCACCGGGACAGGGATCTAATGAAAAACTGTTTTTT. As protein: CASSPPGQGSNEKLFF.

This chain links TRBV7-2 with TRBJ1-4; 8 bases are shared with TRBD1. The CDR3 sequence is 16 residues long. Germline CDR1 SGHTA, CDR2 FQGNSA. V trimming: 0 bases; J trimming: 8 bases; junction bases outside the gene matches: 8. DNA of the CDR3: TGTGCCAGCAGCTTAGCAGGGGGCAGGGGGCGAGAAAAACTGTTTTTT. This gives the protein CASSLAGGRGREKLFF.

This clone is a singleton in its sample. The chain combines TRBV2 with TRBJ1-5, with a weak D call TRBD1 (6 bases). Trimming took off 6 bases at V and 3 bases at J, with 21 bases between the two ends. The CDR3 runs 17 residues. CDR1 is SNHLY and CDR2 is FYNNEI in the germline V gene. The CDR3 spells CASSRTGGAVYNQPQHF. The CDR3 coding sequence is TGTGCCAGCAGCCGGACCGGGGGGGCGGTCTACAATCAGCCCCAGCATTTT.